This entry describes one TCR beta chain. These data come from a study of blood T cell repertoires in COVID-19. Study as a whole: Samples representing acute and convalescent COVID-19 were sourced from the United States, Italy and Spain. PBMCs, B-cell-depleted T cells, or T cells were the source of the cDNA or gDNA that made up the material.

Original processing notes: Counts of nucleated cells, estimated from reference gene primer amplification, were obtained. Profiled with immunoSEQ multiplex PCR; TCRdb holds only in-frame clones, not every one. V and J calls and clone size are as listed in that table; D and trimming were resolved from the DNA. The data hold hundreds of thousands of clones, with roughly 85% observed a single time. The CDR3 spans 16 residues. V shed 5 bases and J 6 bases; nucleotides not matched to a gene: 12. The V gene's germline CDR1 is SGHVS and CDR2 FNYEAQ. V gene TRBV7-6 combines with J gene TRBJ2-2; 7 bases align to TRBD2. The clonotype comes from a woman in her late teens or twenties with acute COVID-19. Sequenced input: PBMCs or T cells enriched from blood (not recorded which). CDR3 sequence (DNA): TGTGCCAGCAGCACGTGGGCGCGGGAGTTCCCCGGGGAGCTGTTTTTT. Translating gives CASSTWAREFPGELFF.